This T cell receptor beta chain appears in the sequencing data of a study of shared T cell receptors in the human thymus (dated by TCRdb to about 2021). Concerning the study at large: The study examined how the human thymus generates shared, self-reactive T-cell receptor alpha chains.

To prepare the library, the immunoSEQ multiplex PCR assay was applied. Sourced from immuneACCESS, this table was stored by TCRdb with only in-frame sequences that have V and J called. A share of the clones is absent; for the studies checked, an unresolved V gene accounts for under half, and the remainder has no known explanation. The sample profile shows hundreds of thousands of clones; more than 75% of them were found once. Clones ranked in the top ten supply 0.0095% to 0.011% of the sample. Comments on this clone: There is no known antigen for this receptor. No base qualities exist here, and no much larger clone lies one base off it.

The junction carries 11 bases between V and J, which are trimmed by 2 bases and 7 bases respectively. Including cysteine and phenylalanine, the CDR3 has 14 amino acids. Only CDR3 DNA is held: 42 bases, read in frame from base 1. CDR1 SEHNR and CDR2 FQNEAQ were looked up in the germline V gene (reference sequence). These same records also appear under a second study, on human thymus T cells. Drawing on the second study: Donors were immunologically healthy infants undergoing open corrective cardiac surgery for congenital heart defects in Finland. The thymus tissue came from surgical resects taken out during corrective cardiac surgery. Both the thymic and the peripheral blood repertoires appeared to show biased V and J gene segment usage. According to the related research, thymic TCR repertoires were highly overlapping among unrelated individuals. The study described the TCR alpha and beta repertoires in roughly 8 infant thymus samples and a few matching peripheral blood samples. Donor ages ranged from about 6 to 250 days, and the cohort comprised six or seven male and two female infants. Thymocytes were mechanically released from the tissue and were stored as pellets of roughly 9-30 million cells at -70 degrees C. A QIAsymphony instrument was used to extract genomic DNA from frozen cell pellets. Using the immunoSEQ multiplex PCR assay, the TCRB and TCRAD loci were amplified from a standardized quantity of quality-controlled genomic DNA. Amplicons spanned the V(D)J region at a length sufficient to cover the CDR3 and identify V and J genes. Amplicon sequencing was performed on an Illumina platform through the commercial immunoSEQ service. Primer bias and sequencing errors were corrected as previously described, and TCRAD and TCRB were defined on the basis of the IMGT database. immunoSEQ Analyzer 3.0 and VDJTools were used for repertoire analysis, which covered basic statistics, V/J segment usage, diversity estimates, rarefaction and pairwise overlap. Diversity was estimated using the Chao1, ChaoE, Efron-Thisted, Shannon and inverse Simpson indices, and was also estimated on datasets down-sampled to the size of the smallest sample. Repertoire overlap was determined by strict matching of CDR3 nucleotide sequence, V gene and J gene, and Jaccard-based multidimensional scaling clustering was applied. On average, roughly 890,000 unique TCRB clonotypes were obtained from thymus samples, compared with 70,000 to 100,000 from blood samples.

The sample consisted of thymocytes. This clonotype was sampled from a boy younger than two with a congenital heart defect. Donor details come from another sample of the same person, matched by shared clones. The chain was built from TRBV7-9 and TRBJ1-4; the D gene is perhaps TRBD1, on 6 matching bases. The sequenced DNA is TGTGCCAGCAGCTTAAAACAGGGCAGTGAAAAACTGTTTTTT. Its protein reads: CASSLKQGSEKLFF.